One and the same sample provided the 19 T cell receptor beta chains below, sequenced in a study of blood T cell repertoires in COVID-19. Data came from immunoSEQ multiplex PCR; TCRdb stores just in-frame clones and leaves some out. The sample lists over 80,000 clones; 75% to 90% were seen once. Sequenced sample: peripheral blood. These receptors originate from a man older than 75 with active or convalescent COVID-19.

V gene TRBV27 combines with J gene TRBJ2-4, with 7 nucleotides matching TRBD2. Per the germline V gene, CDR1 is MNHEY and CDR2 is SMNVEV (reference sequence). J was trimmed by 6 bases and V by 3 bases; bases with no gene match: 5. This CDR3 contains 14 residues. DNA of the CDR3: TGTGCCAGCAGTTTTTGGGGAGGGTCAAACATTCAGTACTTC. Protein product: CASSFWGGSNIQYF.

This clone came up a few times. The rearrangement links TRBV9 to TRBJ2-2, with 7 bases fitting TRBD1. The germline CDR1 and CDR2 sequences are SGDLS and YYNGEE. The CDR3 is 15 amino acids. The trim removed 3 bases at V and 7 bases at J, leaving 9 bases unmatched. The CDR3, as DNA: TGTGCCAGCAGCGAGCCGACAGGGCTGGACGGGGAGCTGTTTTTT. Protein: CASSEPTGLDGELFF.

The chain recombines TRBV10-3 with TRBJ1-1, with 9 bases that match TRBD1. V dropped 0 bases and J dropped 5; count of bases not matched to a gene: 4. The germline gives CDR1 ENHRY, CDR2 SYGVKD. The CDR3 contains 15 residues. The CDR3, as DNA: TGTGCCATCAGTGAGTCCCGACAGGGGGGGACTGAAGCTTTCTTT. Protein: CAISESRQGGTEAFF.

The chain recombines TRBV5-1 with TRBJ1-1; 10 bases are shared with TRBD1. Germline loops: CDR1 SGHRS, CDR2 YFSETQ. Losses at the gene ends were 4 bases for V and 0 bases for J; bases not matched to a gene: 9. The CDR3 is 17 residues long. The CDR3 protein is CASSKDRGKNLNTEAFF. The CDR3 nucleotides are TGCGCCAGCAGCAAGGACAGGGGGAAAAATCTGAACACTGAAGCTTTCTTT. Variable domain in full (rest from reference TRBV5-1 and TRBJ1-1): KAGVTQTPRYLIKTRGQQVTLSCSPISGHRSVSWYQQTPGQGLQFLFEYFSETQRNKGNFPGRFSGRQFSNSRSEMNVSTLELGDSALYLCASSKDRGKNLNTEAFFGQGTRLTVV.

The rearrangement links TRBV6-5 to TRBJ2-2; 9 bases are shared with TRBD1. The germline V gene has CDR1 MNHEY and CDR2 SVGAGI. The CDR3 is 16 amino acids. Losses at the gene ends were 3 bases for V and 5 bases for J; bases not matched to a gene: 7. The CDR3: CASSYSQGARTGELFF. CDR3 DNA: TGTGCCAGCAGTTATTCACAGGGGGCTAGGACCGGGGAGCTGTTTTTT.

The chain couples TRBV5-1 to TRBJ2-4; the D gene is possibly TRBD1 (6 bases). The CDR3 extends over 13 amino acids. Germline V gives CDR1 SGHRS, CDR2 YFSETQ. With 4 bases removed from V and 8 bases from J, the gap between germline ends came to 13 bases. The chain's CDR3 is CASSPPGVDIQYF. Here the CDR3 DNA reads TGCGCCAGCAGCCCCCCAGGGGTGGACATTCAGTACTTC.

The genes are TRBV29-1 and TRBJ1-1; a possible D gene is TRBD1 (5 bases). Trimming stripped 7 bases from V and 0 bases from J, with 12 bases between. The CDR3 runs to 13 residues. CDR1 and CDR2 from the germline V gene are SQVTM and ANQGSEA. This CDR3 is CSASGGVNTEAFF. In DNA form, the CDR3 reads TGCAGCGCCTCGGGGGGGGTGAACACTGAAGCTTTCTTT. Filled out from reference TRBV29-1 and TRBJ1-1, the complete variable domain reads SAVISQKPSRDICQRGTSLTIQCQVDSQVTMMFWYRQQPGQSLTLIATANQGSEATYESGFVIDKFPISRPNLTFSTLTVSNMSPEDSSIYLCSASGGVNTEAFFGQGTRLTVV.

This chain connects TRBV24-1 to TRBJ2-7, with TRBD2 matching over 11 bases. This CDR3 is 15 amino acids long. The J segment lost 3 bases and the V segment lost 4 bases, leaving 4 bases of the junction unmatched. Germline V gene sequence: CDR1 KGHDR, CDR2 SFDVKD. The CDR3 reads CATSDPGTSGYEQYF. The CDR3 DNA reads TGTGCCACCAGTGACCCCGGGACTAGCGGCTACGAGCAGTACTTC.

The chain recombines TRBV10-2 with TRBJ2-7, with TRBD2 identical over 7 bases. The CDR3 sequence is 13 residues long. Germline V gene sequence: CDR1 WSHSY, CDR2 SAAADI. With V trimmed by 6 bases and J by 0 bases, 2 bases remained unmatched. CDR3 amino acids: CASRSGASYEQYF. CDR3 sequence (DNA): TGCGCCAGCAGGAGCGGGGCCTCCTACGAGCAGTACTTC.

This chain uses TRBV3-1 (or the pseudogene TRBV3-2) with TRBJ1-2; D gene ambiguous. Trimming took off 2 bases at V and 5 bases at J, with 9 bases between the two ends. Germline lookup yields CDR1 LGHDT and CDR2 YNNKEL (reference sequence). The CDR3 totals 13 residues. The CDR3 loop is CASSQPSGYGYTF. CDR3 coding DNA: TGTGCCAGCAGCCAACCCAGTGGTTATGGCTACACCTTC.

This clone was seen once. The CDR3 DNA is TGTGCCATCAGAACCGGGACTACCGACAATGAGCAGTTCTTC. It encodes CAIRTGTTDNEQFF. The V call is TRBV10-3, the J call TRBJ2-1, with 7 bases identical to TRBD2. The CDR3 runs 14 residues. Trimming took 6 bases from V and 5 from J; bases not matched to a gene: 7. The germline V gene has CDR1 ENHRY and CDR2 SYGVKD.

This chain joins TRBV29-1 and TRBJ1-4, with 7 bases that match TRBD1. Germline assignment: CDR1 SQVTM and CDR2 ANQGSEA. The CDR3 extends over 13 amino acids. The V and J ends lost 5 bases and 8 bases, in that order; junction bases with no gene match: 8. The CDR3 is CSVLGTEGEKLFF. The CDR3 region has the DNA TGCAGCGTTTTGGGGACAGAAGGGGAAAAACTGTTTTTT.

The rearrangement links TRBV29-1 to TRBJ2-3, with no clear D. The CDR3 is 12 residues long. Looked up from germline, CDR1 is SQVTM and CDR2 is ANQGSEA. V lost 2 bases to trimming and J lost 7 bases, with 10 bases between them. The CDR3 reads CSVEPASYTQYF. CDR3 DNA: TGCAGCGTTGAACCTGCGAGTTATACGCAGTATTTT.

The chain employs TRBV15 and TRBJ1-1, with D perhaps TRBD1 (6 bases). Trimming took 9 bases from V and 1 from J, leaving 12 bases between them. The CDR3 is 13 residues long. CDR1 and CDR2 from the germline V gene are LNHNV and YYDKDF (reference sequence). The CDR3 sequence is CATCLDRNTEAFF. CDR3 nucleotides: TGTGCCACGTGTTTGGACAGGAACACTGAAGCTTTCTTT.

This clone was seen a handful of times. The chain couples TRBV5-8 to TRBJ2-1, with 7 bases lining up with TRBD2. The CDR3 loop spans 15 amino acids. Germline CDR1 reads SGHTS; CDR2 reads YDEGEE. J gave up 0 bases and V 5 bases, and 5 bases lay outside the gene matches. CDR3 amino acids: CASRSGTTSYNEQFF. The CDR3 bases are TGTGCCAGCAGGTCCGGGACTACCTCCTACAATGAGCAGTTCTTC.

This clone was seen once. The V and J genes are TRBV2 and TRBJ2-7, with 7 nucleotides matching TRBD2. V shed 5 bases, J shed 5 bases, and the junction held 6 bases outside the gene matches. The length of the CDR3 is 13 residues. Germline CDR1 SNHLY, CDR2 FYNNEI. DNA of the CDR3: TGTGCCAGCAGTTTGACTAGCATCGACGAGCAGTACTTC. This translates into CASSLTSIDEQYF.

The rearrangement uses TRBV7-9 and TRBJ2-7; 7 bases agree with TRBD2. This CDR3 has 19 residues. Germline V gene lookup returns CDR1 SEHNR and CDR2 FQNEAQ (reference sequence). V shed 5 bases, J shed 3 bases, and the junction held 22 bases outside the gene matches. The CDR3 loop reads CASSHPSRAGVFNGYEQYF. For the CDR3, the DNA is TGTGCCAGCAGCCACCCCAGTAGGGCGGGAGTTTTCAATGGCTACGAGCAGTACTTC.

The chain uses TRBV2 and TRBJ1-2, with 7 nucleotides matching TRBD1. Germline V gives CDR1 SNHLY, CDR2 FYNNEI. Trimming took 4 bases from V and 4 from J; bases not matched to a gene: 6. The CDR3 has 14 residues. The CDR3 sequence is CASSGTGLSYGYTF. In DNA form, the CDR3 reads TGTGCCAGCAGTGGGACAGGTCTTTCCTATGGCTACACCTTC.

The V gene is TRBV20-1, the J gene TRBJ1-2; 8 bases fit TRBD1. Losses at the gene ends were 3 bases for V and 2 bases for J; bases not matched to a gene: 5. CDR1 and CDR2 from the germline V gene are DFQATT and SNEGSKA (reference sequence). The CDR3 runs to 14 residues. Here the CDR3 reads CSASGQGRNYGYTF. The CDR3 DNA is TGCAGTGCTAGTGGACAGGGACGGAACTATGGCTACACCTTC.